This T cell receptor (beta chain) was sequenced during a study of T cell changes during pregnancy in multiple sclerosis. V lost 5 bases, J lost 3 bases, and 14 bases lay in between. This CDR3 region has 16 residues. Germline CDR1 is SEHNR and CDR2 is FQNEAQ (reference sequence). Sequencing used immunoSEQ multiplex PCR; TCRdb keeps in-frame clones, though not all of them. The sample records approximately 60,000 clones, around nine tenths being singletons. The clonotype originates from a human donor whose cells served as feeder cells for cultures in a pregnancy study. The specimen sequenced was peripheral blood from another person, used as feeder cells. The chain couples TRBV7-9 to TRBJ2-6; weak D call: TRBD1 (5 bases). The CDR3 sequence is CASSELGVRGANVLTF. The CDR3 nucleotides are TGTGCCAGCAGCGAATTAGGGGTTCGTGGGGCCAACGTCCTGACTTTC.